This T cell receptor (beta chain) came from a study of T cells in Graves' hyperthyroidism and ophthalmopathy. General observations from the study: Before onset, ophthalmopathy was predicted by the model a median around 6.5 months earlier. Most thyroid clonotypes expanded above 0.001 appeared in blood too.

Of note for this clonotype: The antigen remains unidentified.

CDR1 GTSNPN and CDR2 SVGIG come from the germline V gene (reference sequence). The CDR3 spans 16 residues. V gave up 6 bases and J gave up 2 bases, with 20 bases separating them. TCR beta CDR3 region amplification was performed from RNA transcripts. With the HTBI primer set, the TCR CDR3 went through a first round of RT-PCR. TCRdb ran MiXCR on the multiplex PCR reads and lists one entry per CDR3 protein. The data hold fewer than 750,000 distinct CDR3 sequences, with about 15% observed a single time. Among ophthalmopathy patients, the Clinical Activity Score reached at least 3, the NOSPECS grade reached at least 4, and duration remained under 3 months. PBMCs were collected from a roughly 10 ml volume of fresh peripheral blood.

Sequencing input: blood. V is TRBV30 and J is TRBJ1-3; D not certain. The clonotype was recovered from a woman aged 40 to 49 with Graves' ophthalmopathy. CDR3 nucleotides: TGTGCCTGCACCCCTGGGCCCCAGGTCGCTGGAAACACCATATATTTT. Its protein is CACTPGPQVAGNTIYF.